This entry lists 26 T cell receptor beta chains sequenced from one sample in a study of beta chain features in type 1 diabetes. The sequenced template was cDNA made from the entire isolated RNA. Produced via immunoSEQ multiplex PCR; TCRdb's table is partial and in-frame only. The sample has 120,000 to 150,000 clones; 48% are singletons. Sequencing was done on a sample of Tregs from blood. These TCRs come from a man in his late teens or twenties in good health.

This chain's CDR3 is CASTATGGANRFTEAFF. In nucleotides, the CDR3 is TGTGCCAGTACCGCGACAGGGGGCGCGAATCGATTCACTGAAGCTTTCTTT. The chain uses TRBV19 and TRBJ1-1; 10 positions match TRBD1. Germline trimming cut 7 bases from V and 4 bases from J; bases unmatched to any gene: 15. The V gene's germline CDR1 is LNHDA and CDR2 SQIVND (reference sequence). The CDR3 is made up of 17 amino acids. Drawing the rest from reference TRBV19 and TRBJ1-1, the complete variable domain is DGGITQSPKYLFRKEGQNVTLSCEQNLNHDAMYWYRQDPGQGLRLIYYSQIVNDFQKGDIAEGYSVSREKKESFPLTVTSAQKNPTAFYLCASTATGGANRFTEAFFGQGTRLTVV.

The chain links TRBV27 to TRBJ2-7; 7 bases align to TRBD1. This CDR3 comprises 14 residues. V was clipped by 6 bases and J by 0 bases; unmatched bases: 5. The V gene's germline CDR1 is MNHEY and CDR2 SMNVEV (reference sequence). The CDR3 sequence: CASRSDRPSYEQYF. The CDR3 nucleotides read TGTGCCAGCAGATCGGACAGGCCCTCCTACGAGCAGTACTTC.

This clone was picked up a small number of times. The rearrangement uses TRBV7-2 and TRBJ2-7, with 8 bases lining up with TRBD2. The germline CDR1 and CDR2 sequences are SGHTA and FQGNSA. The J segment lost 6 bases and the V segment lost 1 base, leaving 11 bases of the junction unmatched. The CDR3 runs 16 residues. The CDR3 is CASSLDTAGEVVEQYF. The DNA of the CDR3 is TGTGCCAGCAGCTTAGATACAGCGGGAGAGGTGGTCGAGCAGTACTTC.

J is TRBJ2-5 and V is TRBV7-2; no reliable D call. V lost 1 base, J lost 14 bases, and 14 bases lay in between. The germline CDR1 and CDR2 sequences are SGHTA and FQGNSA. The CDR3 runs to 12 residues. The DNA of the CDR3 is TGTGCCAGCAGCTTAGGCCGCGGCTCTATATACTTC. Protein: CASSLGRGSIYF.

The rearrangement links TRBV6-1 to TRBJ2-1; the match to TRBD2 covers 9 bases. CDR3 length: 14 amino acids. Germline V gene data show CDR1 as MNHNS and CDR2 as SASEGT. J gave up 7 bases and V 9 bases, and 10 bases lay outside the gene matches. In DNA, the CDR3 is TGTGCCAGTCGTGGCGGGAGGGCTCGAAATGAGCAGTTCTTC. This codes for CASRGGRARNEQFF.

This clone came up once. The chain combines TRBV27 with TRBJ2-7; D possibly corresponds to TRBD1 (5 bases). The CDR3 length is 16 residues. Germline values: CDR1 MNHEY, CDR2 SMNVEV (reference sequence). V was clipped by 3 bases and J by 2 bases, with 17 bases between them. CDR3 bases: TGTGCCAGCAGTTTGACTTCCGTGGGGCCAACCTACGAGCAGTACTTC. Translation gives CASSLTSVGPTYEQYF.

The chain links TRBV4-1 to TRBJ1-5; 9 positions match TRBD1. In germline, CDR1 is MGHRA, CDR2 YSYEKL. The CDR3 contains 16 residues. The trim removed 2 bases at V and 1 base at J, leaving 3 bases unmatched. CDR3 loop: CASSQPTGGSNQPQHF. In DNA, the CDR3 is TGCGCCAGCAGCCAACCGACAGGGGGAAGCAATCAGCCCCAGCATTTT.

CDR3 sequence (DNA): TGTGCCAGCAGTTCCCCGGGACTAGCGGGGGGGCCAGGCATTCAGTACTTC. Its translation is CASSSPGLAGGPGIQYF. The chain is built from TRBV28 and TRBJ2-4, with 16 bases that match TRBD2. This CDR3 has 17 amino acids. V was pared by 4 bases and J by 9 bases, with 9 bases of the junction left unmatched. Germline CDR1 is MDHEN and CDR2 is SYDVKM.

This chain joins TRBV19 and TRBJ2-2, with no clear D. V lost 3 bases and J lost 1, with 9 bases in between. Germline V gene data show CDR1 as LNHDA and CDR2 as SQIVND (reference sequence). The CDR3 is 15 residues long. The CDR3: CASSIQAQNTGELFF. CDR3 DNA sequence: TGTGCCAGTAGTATCCAGGCACAGAACACCGGGGAGCTGTTTTTT.

The CDR3: CASSSQRTASDQPQHF. In nucleotides, the CDR3 is TGTGCCAGTAGTTCACAAAGGACAGCTTCAGATCAGCCCCAGCATTTT. The chain joins TRBV19 to TRBJ1-5; D might be TRBD1 (6 bases). V lost 5 bases to trimming and J lost 5 bases, with 19 bases between them. Germline CDR1 is LNHDA and CDR2 is SQIVND (reference sequence). The CDR3 extends over 16 amino acids.

The CDR3 coding sequence is TGTGCCAGCAGTTACACAGGGATCACAGATACGCAGTATTTT. Protein: CASSYTGITDTQYF. The V gene is TRBV6-5, the J gene TRBJ2-3, with a possible D match to TRBD1 (6 bases). Trimming removed 2 bases from V and 2 bases from J, with 8 bases in between. The CDR3 spans 14 residues. From germline, CDR1 is MNHEY and CDR2 SVGAGI.

The J gene is TRBJ2-2, the V gene TRBV11-2, with D possibly being TRBD2 (5 bases). Germline loops: CDR1 SGHAT, CDR2 FQNNGV. V lost 1 base, J lost 4 bases, and 10 bases lay in between. The CDR3 is 15 amino acids. The CDR3 spells CASSLGASPTGELFF. The CDR3 DNA reads as TGTGCCAGCAGCTTAGGGGCTAGCCCCACCGGGGAGCTGTTTTTT.

The table lists this clone with a few counts. V and J are TRBV5-6 and TRBJ1-3; 7 nucleotides line up with TRBD1. V lost 7 bases, J lost 2 bases, and 3 bases stayed unmatched. Germline lookup yields CDR1 SGHDT and CDR2 YYEEEE. This CDR3 is built from 13 residues. The CDR3, as DNA: TGTGCCAGCGCCGGGACAGCTGGAAACACCATATATTTT. It codes for CASAGTAGNTIYF.

Note on this clone: One end of the junction is discordant with germline, which a read error may explain. The chain employs TRBV30 and TRBJ2-7; D is perhaps TRBD1 (6 bases). Germline-derived CDR1 and CDR2 are GTSNPN and SVGIG (reference sequence). The CDR3 has 12 residues. For the CDR3, the DNA is TGTGCCTGGAGTGCCAGACAGGCCCCAAAGGAGTTC. It translates to CAWSARQAPKEF.

V and J are TRBV6-6 and TRBJ2-2; TRBD1 matches 7 bases. The CDR3 has 14 residues. J gave up 4 bases and V 2 bases, and 1 base lay outside the gene matches. The V gene's germline CDR1 is MNHNY and CDR2 SVGAGI (reference sequence). CDR3 loop: CASSYRGRTGELFF. As DNA, the CDR3 is TGTGCCAGCAGTTACAGGGGGCGCACCGGGGAGCTGTTTTTT.

In its sample, this clone was seen a few times. This chain joins TRBV28 and TRBJ1-1, with D possibly being TRBD1 (5 bases). Germline V gene sequence: CDR1 MDHEN, CDR2 SYDVKM. The V end lost 8 bases, the J end lost 1 base, and 11 bases lay between the germline ends. The CDR3 totals 13 residues. CDR3 sequence: CASVRVGNTEAFF. The CDR3 nucleotides read TGTGCCAGCGTCAGGGTTGGGAACACTGAAGCTTTCTTT.

This clone was counted once. The chain employs TRBV5-1 and TRBJ2-1; no firm D call. The V gene lost 6 bases and the J gene lost 0 bases, with 13 bases spanning the gap. The length of the CDR3 is 15 residues. In germline, CDR1 is SGHRS, CDR2 YFSETQ. CDR3 sequence: CASTLEAFSYNEQFF. CDR3 DNA: TGCGCCAGCACCCTAGAGGCGTTCTCCTACAATGAGCAGTTCTTC.

As concerns this clone: Germline and junction disagree at one end, which may indicate a read error. Different DNA sequences within this sample yield the same CDR3. The chain has TRBV10-3 and TRBJ1-6; 8 bases are a match to TRBD1. The CDR3 runs 13 residues. Germline V gene lookup returns CDR1 ENHRY and CDR2 SYGVKD. CDR3 nucleotide sequence: TGTGCCACCCGGGACAGGCGGGATTCCCCCCTCCACTTT. Protein: CATRDRRDSPLHF.

Points on this clone: The sample contains more than one DNA sequence encoding this CDR3. The rearrangement links TRBV18 to TRBJ2-5, with a weak D call TRBD1 (6 bases). This CDR3 region has 13 residues. Trimming left V 2 bases short and J 4 bases short, with 8 bases between. Germline CDR1 and CDR2: KGHSH and LQKENI. The CDR3 bases are TGTGCCAGCTCACCAGGGGGCGGAGAGACCCAGTACTTC. It codes for CASSPGGGETQYF.

This clone was seen only a few times. The chain couples TRBV27 to TRBJ2-2, with 9 bases fitting TRBD2. This CDR3 has 15 amino acids. V lost 4 bases and J lost 4; bases outside the gene matches: 4. Germline CDR1 MNHEY, CDR2 SMNVEV (reference sequence). CDR3: CASSWGLAVTGELFF. The CDR3, as DNA: TGTGCCAGCAGTTGGGGACTAGCTGTCACCGGGGAGCTGTTTTTT.

This clone has a single count. CDR3 in DNA: TGTGCCTGGAGCGCAGGGATTACCGGGGAGCTGTTTTTT. Translating it yields CAWSAGITGELFF. This sequence joins TRBV30 and TRBJ2-2; D might be TRBD1 (5 bases). Germline CDR1 is GTSNPN and CDR2 is SVGIG (reference sequence). CDR3 size: 13 residues. V shed 3 bases and J shed 5 bases, with 10 bases lying between them.

The sample holds a few counts of this clone. The chain has TRBV7-2 and TRBJ2-5; the D gene is possibly TRBD1 (5 bases). The CDR3 runs to 13 residues. V was clipped by 5 bases and J by 6 bases, with 13 bases between them. CDR1 is SGHTA, CDR2 FQGNSA, per germline. Here the CDR3 DNA reads TGTGCCAGCAGCCCCACAGGCGCTCAGACCCAGTACTTC. Translating gives CASSPTGAQTQYF. Full variable domain (missing parts from reference TRBV7-2 and TRBJ2-5): GAGVSQSPSNKVTEKGKDVELRCDPISGHTALYWYRQSLGQGLEFLIYFQGNSAPDKSGLPSDRFSAERTGGSVSTLTIQRTQQEDSAVYLCASSPTGAQTQYFGPGTRLLVL.

The rearrangement uses TRBV4-3 and TRBJ2-1; 11 bases map to TRBD2. The CDR3 has 16 amino acids. J gave up 7 bases and V 1 base, and 6 bases lay outside the gene matches. CDR1 is LGHNA and CDR2 is YSLEER in the germline V gene. In DNA, the CDR3 is TGCGCCAGCAGCCAAGGGTTAGCGGGAGGGTTGAATGAGCAGTTCTTC. Translated: CASSQGLAGGLNEQFF.

The chain is built from TRBV11-2 and TRBJ2-7; TRBD1 agrees at 9 bases. V shed 4 bases and J 7 bases; nucleotides not matched to a gene: 11. Germline lookup yields CDR1 SGHAT and CDR2 FQNNGV. This CDR3 has 15 residues. The CDR3 loop is CASSSGGQGFGEQYF. The CDR3 DNA is TGTGCCAGCAGCTCGGGGGGACAGGGTTTCGGGGAGCAGTACTTC. Variable domain in full (rest from reference TRBV11-2 and TRBJ2-7): EAGVAQSPRYKIIEKRQSVAFWCNPISGHATLYWYQQILGQGPKLLIQFQNNGVVDDSQLPKDRFSAERLKGVDSTLKIQPAKLEDSAVYLCASSSGGQGFGEQYFGPGTRLTVT.

This clone has only a few counts. V usage is TRBV6-6 and J usage is TRBJ1-1; TRBD1 matches at 9 bases. This CDR3 has 15 amino acids. Germline-derived CDR1 and CDR2 are MNHNY and SVGAGI (reference sequence). V shed 5 bases and J 5 bases; nucleotides not matched to a gene: 9. The CDR3 nucleotides read TGTGCCAGCAGTCCGGACAGGGGAGGAAGAACTGAAGCTTTCTTT. Its translation is CASSPDRGGRTEAFF.

The CDR3 region is CASSEGFAETQYF. In nucleotides, the CDR3 is TGTGCCAGCAGTGAGGGCTTCGCAGAGACCCAGTACTTC. V gene TRBV6-1 combines with J gene TRBJ2-5; D gene unclear. Looked up from germline, CDR1 is MNHNS and CDR2 is SASEGT. This CDR3 contains 13 residues. V was clipped by 3 bases and J by 4 bases, with 9 bases between them.